The rows below give T cell receptor beta chains drawn from one sample of a study of cytomegalovirus exposure and HLA in healthy donors. Only in-frame clones appear in the TCRdb table, and some are missing; sequencing was by immunoSEQ multiplex PCR. The repertoire holds about 130,000 clones, with roughly 85% as singletons. Sequenced material: PBMCs. The source of these receptors is a woman between 40 and 55 years old in good health and CMV-seropositive. Each CDR3 is given with its conserved first and last residue. The D gene is left open where the match is weak. Clone size is not always given. Where it is, it says once, few, many or a class for expanded clones.

j_gene: TRBJ2-7; d_gene: TRBD1; abundance: few; v_gene: TRBV25-1; CDR3nt: TGTGCCAGCAGCCCGGGACAGGGGGGTATCAGGAGCTACGAGCAGTACTTC; CDR3aa: CASSPGQGGIRSYEQYF
j_gene: TRBJ1-2; d_gene: .; abundance: .; v_gene: TRBV6-5; CDR3nt: TGTGCCAGCAGTTACGGCGGACAGAACTATGGCTACACCTTC; CDR3aa: CASSYGGQNYGYTF
j_gene: TRBJ2-7; d_gene: TRBD1; abundance: .; v_gene: TRBV19; CDR3nt: TGTGCCAGTAGCCCGCGGGGACAGGGCGGCGAGCAGTACTTC; CDR3aa: CASSPRGQGGEQYF
j_gene: TRBJ1-5; d_gene: .; abundance: .; v_gene: TRBV5-5; CDR3nt: TGTGCCAGCAGCGAGATGAATAGCGGCAATCAGCCCCAGCATTTT; CDR3aa: CASSEMNSGNQPQHF
j_gene: TRBJ2-3; d_gene: .; abundance: .; v_gene: TRBV4-1; CDR3nt: TGCGCCAGCAGCCAATCGGTATGGTTAGTCCCGGATACGCAGTATTTT; CDR3aa: CASSQSVWLVPDTQYF
j_gene: TRBJ2-7; d_gene: .; abundance: .; v_gene: TRBV30; CDR3nt: TGTGCCTGGAGAAAAGGGGCCTACGAGCAGTACTTC; CDR3aa: CAWRKGAYEQYF
j_gene: TRBJ2-7; d_gene: .; abundance: .; v_gene: TRBV14; CDR3nt: TGTGCCAGCAGCCAAGTTCAGGCCTCGCGCGAGCAGTACTTC; CDR3aa: CASSQVQASREQYF
j_gene: TRBJ2-7; d_gene: TRBD1; abundance: .; v_gene: TRBV6-6; CDR3nt: TGTGCCAGCAGTGTCAACAGGGGGCGCGACGAGCAGTACTTC; CDR3aa: CASSVNRGRDEQYF
j_gene: TRBJ1-1; d_gene: TRBD1; abundance: .; v_gene: TRBV28; CDR3nt: TGTGCCAGTAGTCCTAAGACAGGGCACACTGAAGCTTTCTTT; CDR3aa: CASSPKTGHTEAFF
j_gene: TRBJ1-1; d_gene: .; abundance: .; v_gene: TRBV6-1; CDR3nt: TGTGCCAGCAGTGATCCTACGACGCGGAGAGCTTTCTTT; CDR3aa: CASSDPTTRRAFF
j_gene: TRBJ2-7; d_gene: .; abundance: .; v_gene: TRBV30; CDR3nt: TGTGCCTGGACTAGAAGGTCCGGGACCTACGAGCAGTACTTC; CDR3aa: CAWTRRSGTYEQYF
j_gene: TRBJ1-4; d_gene: .; abundance: .; v_gene: TRBV19; CDR3nt: TGTGCCAGTAGTATAGCGGCAGGGGACGAAACTAATGAAAAACTGTTTTTT; CDR3aa: CASSIAAGDETNEKLFF
j_gene: TRBJ1-1; d_gene: .; abundance: .; v_gene: TRBV5-6; CDR3nt: TGTGCCAGCAGCTTGGTGTCAGGGGAGACTGAAGCTTTCTTT; CDR3aa: CASSLVSGETEAFF
j_gene: TRBJ2-1; d_gene: .; abundance: .; v_gene: TRBV29-1; CDR3nt: TGCAGCGCCCCCTTAGGGGCTGACAATGAGCAGTTCTTC; CDR3aa: CSAPLGADNEQFF
j_gene: TRBJ2-7; d_gene: TRBD1; abundance: .; v_gene: TRBV4-1; CDR3nt: TGCGCCAGCAGCCAAGCGAGGGACAGGGATTACGAGCAGTACTTC; CDR3aa: CASSQARDRDYEQYF
j_gene: TRBJ1-2; d_gene: TRBD1; abundance: .; v_gene: TRBV4-2; CDR3nt: TGTGCCAGCAGCCAAGAAGGGCAGGGGGCCTATGGCTACACCTTC; CDR3aa: CASSQEGQGAYGYTF
j_gene: TRBJ1-1; d_gene: .; abundance: .; v_gene: TRBV29-1; CDR3nt: TGCAGCGTTGAGGAAGGAGCAAACACTGAAGCTTTCTTT; CDR3aa: CSVEEGANTEAFF
j_gene: TRBJ1-2; d_gene: .; abundance: .; v_gene: TRBV30; CDR3nt: TGTGCCTGGAGTGTAGTACTTAACTATGGCTACACCTTC; CDR3aa: CAWSVVLNYGYTF
j_gene: TRBJ2-7; d_gene: .; abundance: few; v_gene: TRBV6-5; CDR3nt: TGTGCCAGCGCTAGCGCCACCTACGAGCAGTACTTC; CDR3aa: CASASATYEQYF
j_gene: TRBJ2-1; d_gene: .; abundance: .; v_gene: TRBV7-7; CDR3nt: TGTGCTAGCAGCTTAGATTCGGCTAGCAATGAGCAGTTCTTC; CDR3aa: CASSLDSASNEQFF
j_gene: TRBJ2-5; d_gene: TRBD1; abundance: .; v_gene: TRBV28; CDR3nt: TGTGCCAGCTGCGACAGGGGAAGGGAGACCCAGTACTTC; CDR3aa: CASCDRGRETQYF
j_gene: TRBJ1-1; d_gene: .; abundance: .; v_gene: TRBV10-1; CDR3nt: TGCGCCAGCAGCCAAATGGGAGACGAAGCTTTCTTT; CDR3aa: CASSQMGDEAFF
j_gene: TRBJ2-1; d_gene: TRBD1; abundance: .; v_gene: TRBV4-1; CDR3nt: TGCGCCAGCAGCCCCCTGGGGGACAGGGGGCTCTATGAGCAGTTCTTC; CDR3aa: CASSPLGDRGLYEQFF
j_gene: TRBJ2-1; d_gene: .; abundance: .; v_gene: TRBV11-3; CDR3nt: TGTGCCAGCAGCTTAGTCGGGACTTCTAATGAGCAGTTCTTC; CDR3aa: CASSLVGTSNEQFF
j_gene: TRBJ2-1; d_gene: TRBD2; abundance: .; v_gene: TRBV11-2; CDR3nt: TGTGCCAGCAGCTTTCGGCTAGCGGGGGTCTGGAATGAGCAGTTCTTC; CDR3aa: CASSFRLAGVWNEQFF
j_gene: TRBJ1-5; d_gene: .; abundance: .; v_gene: TRBV28; CDR3nt: TGTGCCAGCAGTTTATGGGGGGGAAGGCGATCGCCCCAGCATTTT; CDR3aa: CASSLWGGRRSPQHF
j_gene: TRBJ2-3; d_gene: TRBD1; abundance: .; v_gene: TRBV5-4; CDR3nt: TGTGCCAGCAGACGGGACAGGGGCACAGATACGCAGTATTTT; CDR3aa: CASRRDRGTDTQYF
j_gene: TRBJ1-1; d_gene: TRBD1; abundance: .; v_gene: TRBV18; CDR3nt: TGTGCCAGCTCACCACCGGACAGGATAGTCACTGAAGCTTTCTTT; CDR3aa: CASSPPDRIVTEAFF
j_gene: TRBJ1-1; d_gene: TRBD1; abundance: few; v_gene: TRBV6-1; CDR3nt: TGTGCCAGCAGTGAAATGGGGGGACAGGGCGGTACTGAAGCTTTCTTT; CDR3aa: CASSEMGGQGGTEAFF
j_gene: TRBJ2-7; d_gene: TRBD1; abundance: .; v_gene: TRBV25-1; CDR3nt: TGTGCCACCACATACGGACCCAGGGGGTACGAGCAGTACTTC; CDR3aa: CATTYGPRGYEQYF
j_gene: TRBJ2-5; d_gene: TRBD2; abundance: .; v_gene: TRBV27; CDR3nt: TGTGCCAGCAAGGGGTATACGGGAGGGCCTGGTGAGACCCAGTACTTC; CDR3aa: CASKGYTGGPGETQYF
j_gene: TRBJ2-2; d_gene: .; abundance: once; v_gene: TRBV29-1; CDR3nt: TGCAGCGACAGGGACACCTACACCGGGGAGCTGTTTTTT; CDR3aa: CSDRDTYTGELFF
j_gene: TRBJ2-7; d_gene: TRBD2; abundance: few; v_gene: TRBV30; CDR3nt: TGTGCCTGGAGTGGGTCCGGGTTGACTAGCGACTCCTACGAGCAGTACTTC; CDR3aa: CAWSGSGLTSDSYEQYF
j_gene: TRBJ1-5; d_gene: .; abundance: .; v_gene: TRBV6-5; CDR3nt: TGTGCCGCCGGGACACCCATAGGAGAGTCCCAGCATTTT; CDR3aa: CAAGTPIGESQHF
j_gene: TRBJ1-3; d_gene: .; abundance: few; v_gene: TRBV7-9; CDR3nt: TGTGCCAGCAGTTCCGGGTCAGCGGTTGGAAACACCATATATTTT; CDR3aa: CASSSGSAVGNTIYF
j_gene: TRBJ1-1; d_gene: TRBD1; abundance: once; v_gene: TRBV7-8; CDR3nt: TGTGCCAGCAGCTTAGGATGGACAGGGGATTTGAACACTGAAGCTTTCTTT; CDR3aa: CASSLGWTGDLNTEAFF
j_gene: TRBJ1-1; d_gene: .; abundance: .; v_gene: TRBV29-1; CDR3nt: TGCAGCGTTGAAGGGCGGCTGAACACTGAAGCTTTCTTT; CDR3aa: CSVEGRLNTEAFF
j_gene: TRBJ2-2; d_gene: .; abundance: .; v_gene: TRBV14; CDR3nt: TGTGCCAGCAGCCAACAGCTACTAGTGGGCACCGGGGAGCTGTTTTTT; CDR3aa: CASSQQLLVGTGELFF
j_gene: TRBJ1-1; d_gene: TRBD1; abundance: .; v_gene: TRBV5-1; CDR3nt: TGCGCCAGCAGCTTACCACAGGGGGCCACTGAAGCTTTCTTT; CDR3aa: CASSLPQGATEAFF
j_gene: TRBJ2-1; d_gene: .; abundance: few; v_gene: TRBV11-3; CDR3nt: TGTGCCAGCAGCCCCCAGGGTGGGCCGGCCTACAATGAGCAGTTCTTC; CDR3aa: CASSPQGGPAYNEQFF
j_gene: TRBJ2-1; d_gene: TRBD2; abundance: .; v_gene: TRBV28; CDR3nt: TGTGCCAGCAGTTATTCTGCGGGAGGGAATGAGCAGTTCTTC; CDR3aa: CASSYSAGGNEQFF
j_gene: TRBJ2-1; d_gene: .; abundance: .; v_gene: TRBV7-2; CDR3nt: TGTGCCAGCAGCTCCTGGGGAGCCCGAGACAATGAGCAGTTCTTC; CDR3aa: CASSSWGARDNEQFF
j_gene: TRBJ2-5; d_gene: .; abundance: .; v_gene: TRBV11-3; CDR3nt: TGTGCCAGCAGCCGGACACACCAAGAGACCCAGTACTTC; CDR3aa: CASSRTHQETQYF
j_gene: TRBJ2-1; d_gene: TRBD1; abundance: .; v_gene: TRBV12-5; CDR3nt: TGTGCTAGTGGACAAGGACAGGGGCACAACAATGAGCAGTTCTTC; CDR3aa: CASGQGQGHNNEQFF
j_gene: TRBJ1-1; d_gene: .; abundance: .; v_gene: TRBV19; CDR3nt: TGTGCCAGTAGGCGGCACAAACAACAGGTCATTTTGAACACTGAAGCTTTCTTT; CDR3aa: CASRRHKQQVILNTEAFF
j_gene: TRBJ1-4; d_gene: .; abundance: .; v_gene: TRBV2; CDR3nt: TGTGCCAGCAGTGAGAACCCTCAGGGTTATAATGAAAAACTGTTTTTT; CDR3aa: CASSENPQGYNEKLFF
j_gene: TRBJ2-2; d_gene: .; abundance: .; v_gene: TRBV6-5; CDR3nt: TGTGCCAGCAGTTACGATACAGGGTTCACCGGGGAGCTGTTTTTT; CDR3aa: CASSYDTGFTGELFF
j_gene: TRBJ2-7; d_gene: TRBD1; abundance: .; v_gene: TRBV5-4; CDR3nt: TGTGCCAGCAGCTCTGGACAGGGGGCAGGGGAGCAGTACTTC; CDR3aa: CASSSGQGAGEQYF
j_gene: TRBJ1-1; d_gene: .; abundance: .; v_gene: TRBV10-2; CDR3nt: TGCGCCAGCAGTCCTAACCCCCGCCGCGACAGTGAAGCTTTCTTT; CDR3aa: CASSPNPRRDSEAFF
j_gene: TRBJ1-3; d_gene: .; abundance: .; v_gene: TRBV5-4; CDR3nt: TGTGCCAGCAGCTGGGGGGGGGCGAATGGAAACACCATATATTTT; CDR3aa: CASSWGGANGNTIYF
j_gene: TRBJ2-3; d_gene: TRBD1; abundance: .; v_gene: TRBV10-1; CDR3nt: TGCGCCAGCAGTGAGTCGGTCGGGACAGGGTTTTATGCAGATACGCAGTATTTT; CDR3aa: CASSESVGTGFYADTQYF
j_gene: TRBJ1-6; d_gene: .; abundance: .; v_gene: TRBV7-8; CDR3nt: TGTGCCAGCAGCCTTAGCCAGCTCGGGAATTCACCCCTCCACTTT; CDR3aa: CASSLSQLGNSPLHF
j_gene: TRBJ2-1; d_gene: TRBD1; abundance: few; v_gene: TRBV7-3; CDR3nt: TGTGCCAGCAGCTTCGACAGGGCCAATGAGCAGTTCTTC; CDR3aa: CASSFDRANEQFF
j_gene: TRBJ2-1; d_gene: TRBD2; abundance: .; v_gene: TRBV2; CDR3nt: TGTGCCAGCAGGAGCGGGATAGGCCATGAGCAGTTCTTC; CDR3aa: CASRSGIGHEQFF
j_gene: TRBJ1-1; d_gene: .; abundance: .; v_gene: TRBV6-1; CDR3nt: TGTGCCAGCAGTGAAGTGGAACTAGAAGCTTTCTTT; CDR3aa: CASSEVELEAFF